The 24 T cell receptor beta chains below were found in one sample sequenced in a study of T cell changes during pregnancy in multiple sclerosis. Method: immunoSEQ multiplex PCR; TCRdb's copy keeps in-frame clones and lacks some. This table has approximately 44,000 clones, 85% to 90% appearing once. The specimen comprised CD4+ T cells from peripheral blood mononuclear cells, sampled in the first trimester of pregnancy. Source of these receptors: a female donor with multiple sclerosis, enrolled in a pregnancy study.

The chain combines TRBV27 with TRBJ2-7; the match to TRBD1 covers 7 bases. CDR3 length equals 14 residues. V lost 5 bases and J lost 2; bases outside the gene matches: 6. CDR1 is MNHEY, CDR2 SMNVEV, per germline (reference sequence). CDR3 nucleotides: TGTGCCAGCAGTAGACACGGACAGGCCTACGAGCAGTACTTC. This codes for CASSRHGQAYEQYF.

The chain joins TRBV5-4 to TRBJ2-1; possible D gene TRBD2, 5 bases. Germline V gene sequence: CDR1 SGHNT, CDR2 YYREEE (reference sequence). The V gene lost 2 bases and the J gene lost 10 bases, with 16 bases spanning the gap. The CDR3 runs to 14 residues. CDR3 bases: TGTGCCAGCAGCTTTGATGCCGGGGTTGGGGAGCAGTTCTTC. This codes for CASSFDAGVGEQFF.

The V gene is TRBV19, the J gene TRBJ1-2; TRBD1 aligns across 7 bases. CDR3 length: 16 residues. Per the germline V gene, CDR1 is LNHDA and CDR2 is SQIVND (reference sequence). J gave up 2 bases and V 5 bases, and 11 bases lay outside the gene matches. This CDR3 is CASSVTGTAKNYGYTF. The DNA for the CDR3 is TGTGCCAGTAGTGTCACCGGGACAGCGAAAAACTATGGCTACACCTTC.

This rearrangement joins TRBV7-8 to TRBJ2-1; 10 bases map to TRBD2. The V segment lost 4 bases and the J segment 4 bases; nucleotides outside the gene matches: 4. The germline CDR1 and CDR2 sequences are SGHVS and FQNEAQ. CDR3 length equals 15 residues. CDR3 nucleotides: TGTGCCAGCAGCTCTAGCGGGAGTCAGTACAATGAGCAGTTCTTC. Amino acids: CASSSSGSQYNEQFF. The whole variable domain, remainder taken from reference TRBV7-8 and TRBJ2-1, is GAGVSQSPRYKVAKRGQDVALRCDPISGHVSLFWYQQALGQGPEFLTYFQNEAQLDKSGLPSDRFFAERPEGSVSTLKIQRTQQEDSAVYLCASSSSGSQYNEQFFGPGTRLTVL.

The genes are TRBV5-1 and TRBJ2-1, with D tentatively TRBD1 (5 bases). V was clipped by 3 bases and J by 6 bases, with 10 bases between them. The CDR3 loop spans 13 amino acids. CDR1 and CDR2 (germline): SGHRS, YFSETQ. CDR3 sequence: CASSSSRGNEQFF. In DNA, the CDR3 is TGCGCCAGCAGCTCCTCAAGGGGCAATGAGCAGTTCTTC. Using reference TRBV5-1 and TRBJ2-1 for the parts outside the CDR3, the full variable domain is KAGVTQTPRYLIKTRGQQVTLSCSPISGHRSVSWYQQTPGQGLQFLFEYFSETQRNKGNFPGRFSGRQFSNSRSEMNVSTLELGDSALYLCASSSSRGNEQFFGPGTRLTVL.

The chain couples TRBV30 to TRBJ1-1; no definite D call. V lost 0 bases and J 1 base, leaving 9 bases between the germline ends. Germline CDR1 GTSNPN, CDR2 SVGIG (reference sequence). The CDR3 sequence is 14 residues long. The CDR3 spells CAWSVGLGNTEAFF. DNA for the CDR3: TGTGCCTGGAGTGTTGGACTTGGGAACACTGAAGCTTTCTTT.

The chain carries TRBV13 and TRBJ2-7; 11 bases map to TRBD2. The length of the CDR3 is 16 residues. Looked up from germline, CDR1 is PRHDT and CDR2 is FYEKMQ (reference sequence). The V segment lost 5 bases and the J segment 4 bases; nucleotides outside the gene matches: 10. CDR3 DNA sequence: TGTGCCAGCAGCAGCCTCGGACTAGCGGGTATTTACGAGCAGTACTTC. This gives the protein CASSSLGLAGIYEQYF.

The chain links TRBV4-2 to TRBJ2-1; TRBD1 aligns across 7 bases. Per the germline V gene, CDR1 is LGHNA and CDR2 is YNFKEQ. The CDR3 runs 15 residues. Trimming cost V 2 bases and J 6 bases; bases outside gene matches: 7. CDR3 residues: CASSQRQGRPNEQFF. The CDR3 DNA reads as TGTGCCAGCAGCCAACGACAGGGACGTCCCAATGAGCAGTTCTTC.

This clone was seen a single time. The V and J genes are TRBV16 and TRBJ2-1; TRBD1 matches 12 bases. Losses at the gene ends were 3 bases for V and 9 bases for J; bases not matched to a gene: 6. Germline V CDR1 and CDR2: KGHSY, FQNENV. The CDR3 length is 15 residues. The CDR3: CASSQPGQGAGEQFF. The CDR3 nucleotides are TGTGCCAGCAGCCAGCCGGGACAGGGGGCAGGTGAGCAGTTCTTC.

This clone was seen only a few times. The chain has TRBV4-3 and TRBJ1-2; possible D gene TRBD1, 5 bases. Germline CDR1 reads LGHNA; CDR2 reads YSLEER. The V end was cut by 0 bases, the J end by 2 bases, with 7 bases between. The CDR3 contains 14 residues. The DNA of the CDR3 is TGCGCCAGCAGCCAAGAGCACAGGAACTATGGCTACACCTTC. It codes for CASSQEHRNYGYTF.

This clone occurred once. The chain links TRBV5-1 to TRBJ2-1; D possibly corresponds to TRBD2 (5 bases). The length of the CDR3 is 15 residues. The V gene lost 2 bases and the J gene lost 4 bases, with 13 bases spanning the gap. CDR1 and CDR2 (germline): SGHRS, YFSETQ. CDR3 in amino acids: CASSFTSGLYNEQFF. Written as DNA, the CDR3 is TGCGCCAGCAGCTTCACAAGCGGACTTTACAATGAGCAGTTCTTC.

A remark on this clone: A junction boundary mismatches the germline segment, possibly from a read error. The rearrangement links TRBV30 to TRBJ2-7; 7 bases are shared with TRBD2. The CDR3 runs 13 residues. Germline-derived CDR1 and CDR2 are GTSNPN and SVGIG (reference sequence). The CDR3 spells CAWSVRVSGVASF. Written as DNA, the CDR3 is TGTGCCTGGAGTGTACGGGTCAGCGGGGTCGCCTCCTTC. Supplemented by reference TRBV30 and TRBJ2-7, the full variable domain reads SQTIHQWPATLVQPVGSPLSLECTVEGTSNPNLYWYRQAAGRGLQLLFYSVGIGQISSEVPQNLSASRPQDRQFILSSKKLLLSDSGFYLCAWSVRVSGVASFGPGTRLTVT.

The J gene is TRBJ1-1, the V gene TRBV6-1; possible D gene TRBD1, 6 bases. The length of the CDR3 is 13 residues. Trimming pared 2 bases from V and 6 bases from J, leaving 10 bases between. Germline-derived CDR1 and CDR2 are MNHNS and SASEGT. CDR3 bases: TGTGCCAGCAGTGAAAGGGGGAGGGCTGAAGCTTTCTTT. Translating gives CASSERGRAEAFF.

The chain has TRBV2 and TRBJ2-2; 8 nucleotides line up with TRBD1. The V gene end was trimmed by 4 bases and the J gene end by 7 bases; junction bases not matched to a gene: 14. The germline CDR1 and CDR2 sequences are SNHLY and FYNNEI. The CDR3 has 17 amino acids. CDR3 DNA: TGTGCCAGCAGTGCGACAGGGGTTCGGAATCGGGTCGGGGAGCTGTTTTTT. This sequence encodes CASSATGVRNRVGELFF.

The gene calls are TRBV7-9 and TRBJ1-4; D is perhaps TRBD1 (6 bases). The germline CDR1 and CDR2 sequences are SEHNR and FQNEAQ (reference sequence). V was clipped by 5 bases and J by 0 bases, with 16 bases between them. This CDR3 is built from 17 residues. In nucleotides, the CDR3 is TGTGCCAGCAGCACACAGGGTTATGAGGCAACTAATGAAAAACTGTTTTTT. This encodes CASSTQGYEATNEKLFF.

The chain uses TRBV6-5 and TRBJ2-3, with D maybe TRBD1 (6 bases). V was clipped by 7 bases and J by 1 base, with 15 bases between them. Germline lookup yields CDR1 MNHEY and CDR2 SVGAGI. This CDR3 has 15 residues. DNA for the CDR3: TGTGCCAGCACCGGACACAGGGCTGGCACAGATACGCAGTATTTT. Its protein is CASTGHRAGTDTQYF.

CDR3 sequence: CASTTGAGIEQYF. CDR3 DNA sequence: TGCGCCAGCACCACAGGGGCAGGGATCGAGCAGTACTTC. The chain employs TRBV5-1 and TRBJ2-7; 7 nucleotides agree with TRBD1. V was clipped by 6 bases and J by 6 bases; unmatched bases: 9. Germline lookup yields CDR1 SGHRS and CDR2 YFSETQ. The CDR3 consists of 13 residues.

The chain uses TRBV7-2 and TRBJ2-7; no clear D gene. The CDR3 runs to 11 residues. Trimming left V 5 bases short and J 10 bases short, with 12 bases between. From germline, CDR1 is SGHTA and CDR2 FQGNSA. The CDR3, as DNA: TGTGCCAGCAGCCAGATCAACCCCCAGTACTTC. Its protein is CASSQINPQYF.

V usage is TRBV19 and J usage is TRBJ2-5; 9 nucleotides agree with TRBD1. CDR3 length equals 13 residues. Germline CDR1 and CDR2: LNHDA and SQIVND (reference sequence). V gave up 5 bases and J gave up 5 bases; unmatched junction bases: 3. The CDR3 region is CASSVDRGETQYF. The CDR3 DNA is TGTGCCAGTAGTGTCGACAGGGGGGAGACCCAGTACTTC.

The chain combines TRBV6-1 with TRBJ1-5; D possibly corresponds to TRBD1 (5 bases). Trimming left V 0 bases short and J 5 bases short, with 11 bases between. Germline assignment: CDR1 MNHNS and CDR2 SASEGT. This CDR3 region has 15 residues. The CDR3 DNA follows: TGTGCCAGCAGTGAAGCGGGCAGGGATTATCAGCCCCAGCATTTT. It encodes CASSEAGRDYQPQHF.

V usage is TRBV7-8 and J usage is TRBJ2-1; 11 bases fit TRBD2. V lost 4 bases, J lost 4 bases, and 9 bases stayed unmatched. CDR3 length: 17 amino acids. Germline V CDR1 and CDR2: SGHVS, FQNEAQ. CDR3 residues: CASSSGRTSGYYNEQFF. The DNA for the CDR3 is TGTGCCAGCAGCTCAGGGAGGACTAGCGGGTATTACAATGAGCAGTTCTTC.

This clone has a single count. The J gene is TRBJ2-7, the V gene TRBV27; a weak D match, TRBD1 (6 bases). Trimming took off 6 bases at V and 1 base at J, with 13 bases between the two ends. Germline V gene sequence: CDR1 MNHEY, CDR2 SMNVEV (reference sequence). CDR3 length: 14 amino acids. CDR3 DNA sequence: TGTGCCAGCAGGATGACAGGCATATCCTACGAGCAGTACTTC. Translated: CASRMTGISYEQYF.

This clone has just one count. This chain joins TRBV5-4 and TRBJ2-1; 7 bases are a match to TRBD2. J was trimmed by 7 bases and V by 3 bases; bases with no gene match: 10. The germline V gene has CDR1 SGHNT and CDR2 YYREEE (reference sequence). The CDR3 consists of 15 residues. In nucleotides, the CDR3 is TGTGCCAGCAGCTCGTGGGGGAGGGGCGGGAATGAGCAGTTCTTC. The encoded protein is CASSSWGRGGNEQFF. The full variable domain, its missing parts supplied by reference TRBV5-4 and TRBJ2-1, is ETGVTQSPTHLIKTRGQQVTLRCSSQSGHNTVSWYQQALGQGPQFIFQYYREEENGRGNFPPRFSGLQFPNYSSELNVNALELDDSALYLCASSSWGRGGNEQFFGPGTRLTVL.

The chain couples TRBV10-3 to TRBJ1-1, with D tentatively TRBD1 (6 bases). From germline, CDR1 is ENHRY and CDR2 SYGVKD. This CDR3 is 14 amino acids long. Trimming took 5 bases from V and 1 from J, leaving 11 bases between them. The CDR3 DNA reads TGTGCCATCAGTAAGGACAGAAAGAACACTGAAGCTTTCTTT. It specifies CAISKDRKNTEAFF.